Sequencing of this T cell receptor beta chain was carried out in a study of cytomegalovirus exposure and HLA in healthy donors. Background on the study: The 110 or so validation repertoires used the same platform as the 650 to 850 first-cohort repertoires, a later analysis reported.

These donors were members of the approximately 120-subject validation cohort, a group separate from the approximately 700-subject first cohort. TCRdb keeps only in-frame clones here, not all; method: immunoSEQ multiplex PCR. The sample yields over 120,000 clones, around 90% seen once. Source material: PBMCs. The TCR sequence derives from a man aged 18 to 30 in good health and CMV-seropositive.

CDR3 in amino acids: CASSLYSGGQDTQYF. The CDR3 region has the DNA TGCGCCAGCAGCTTGTACAGCGGGGGGCAGGATACGCAGTATTTT. The chain employs TRBV5-1 and TRBJ2-3, with TRBD2 matching 9 bases. This CDR3 has 15 residues. V gave up 1 base and J gave up 6 bases; unmatched junction bases: 6. Germline V gene data show CDR1 as SGHRS and CDR2 as YFSETQ.